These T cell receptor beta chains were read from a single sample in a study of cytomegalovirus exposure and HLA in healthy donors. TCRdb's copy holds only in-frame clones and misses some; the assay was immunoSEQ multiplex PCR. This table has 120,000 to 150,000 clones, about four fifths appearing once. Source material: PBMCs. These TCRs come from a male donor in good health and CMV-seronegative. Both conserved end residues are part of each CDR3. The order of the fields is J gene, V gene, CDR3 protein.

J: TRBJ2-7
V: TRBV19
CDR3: CASSIDRASGRAPYEQYF

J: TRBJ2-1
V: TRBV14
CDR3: CASSQDLSGRFLYNEQFF

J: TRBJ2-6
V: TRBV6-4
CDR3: CASSEASGANVLTF

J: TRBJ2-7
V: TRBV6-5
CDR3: CASRPSGSLNEQYF

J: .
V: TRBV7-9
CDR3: CASSNPRQGMFSYEQYF

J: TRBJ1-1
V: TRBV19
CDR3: CASRPTGTGYPEAFF

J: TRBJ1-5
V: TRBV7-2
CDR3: CASSLSRGNQPQHF

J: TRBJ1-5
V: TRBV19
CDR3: CASSRTGTGNQPQHF

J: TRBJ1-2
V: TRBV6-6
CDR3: CASSYSQGDYGYTF

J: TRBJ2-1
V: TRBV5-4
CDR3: CASSLPGLGDNEQFF

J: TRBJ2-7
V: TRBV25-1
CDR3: CANRRDNSYEQYF

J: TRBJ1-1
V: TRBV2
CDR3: CASTAGGNTEAFF

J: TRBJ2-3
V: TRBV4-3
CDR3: CASSPGGTQYF

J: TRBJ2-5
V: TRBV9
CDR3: CASSVAFLRGAEETQYF

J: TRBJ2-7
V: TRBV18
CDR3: CASSERQTHEQYF

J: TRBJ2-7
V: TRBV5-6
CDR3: CASSPDREIYEQYF

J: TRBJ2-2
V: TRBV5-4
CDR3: CASSLALNTGELFF

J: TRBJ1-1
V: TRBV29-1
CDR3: CSVGGSRTGVAEAFF

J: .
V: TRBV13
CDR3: CASSRGQTYEQYF

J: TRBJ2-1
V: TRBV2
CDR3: CASRRVSGLAGRAEQFF

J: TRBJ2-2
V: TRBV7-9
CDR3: CASSLFQGLPGELFF

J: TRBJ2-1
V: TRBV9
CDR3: CASSVGEVNEQFF

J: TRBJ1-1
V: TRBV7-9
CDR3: CASRDGINTEAFF

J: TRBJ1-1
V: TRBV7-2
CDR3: CASSLNGGQLQGTEAFF

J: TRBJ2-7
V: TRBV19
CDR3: CASSMGSRDRDREQYF

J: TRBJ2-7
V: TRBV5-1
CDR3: CASSSQTGDLDEQYF

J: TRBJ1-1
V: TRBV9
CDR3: CASSVEITSEAFF

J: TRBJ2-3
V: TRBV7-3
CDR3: CASSINSLAGGPDTQYF

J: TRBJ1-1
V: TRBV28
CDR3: CASSFREGMNTEAFF